The 18 T cell receptor beta chains presented below share a single source sample, sequenced in a study of T-cell reconstitution after alpha-beta-depleted transplantation in children. Unique molecular identifiers were used to barcode this TCRbeta library. Each CDR3 protein is one row after TCRdb ran MiXCR on the PCR reads. The table records a few hundred thousand distinct CDR3 sequences, roughly an eighth of them present only once. This sample comprised PBMCs from the stem cell graft donor, obtained from the stem cell graft. These receptors all come from a human donor who donated a stem cell graft to a child with combined immunodeficiency.

This clonotype was detected a few times. The rearrangement joins TRBV20-1 to TRBJ2-1, with 7 bases fitting TRBD2. This CDR3 has 12 residues. V lost 1 base, J lost 10 bases, and 4 bases stayed unmatched. Per the germline V gene, CDR1 is DFQATT and CDR2 is SNEGSKA (reference sequence). The DNA of the CDR3 is TGCAGTGCTAGAGCTAAGCGGGGAGAGCAGTTCTTC. Residues: CSARAKRGEQFF.

The chain links TRBV6-2 or TRBV6-3 to TRBJ2-3; weak D call: TRBD1 (6 bases). The germline gives CDR1 MNHEY, CDR2 SVGEGT. The CDR3 totals 15 residues. Deletions cut 3 bases from V and 2 bases from J, with 12 bases between. The CDR3 loop is CASSYGDTHTDTQYF. In DNA, the CDR3 is TGTGCCAGCAGTTATGGGGACACCCACACAGATACGCAGTATTTT.

The chain couples TRBV7-3 to TRBJ2-3, with D possibly called TRBD1 or TRBD2 (5 bases each). Germline CDR1 SGHTA, CDR2 FQGTGA. This CDR3 is 16 amino acids long. Trimming pared 2 bases from V and 3 bases from J, leaving 15 bases between. The CDR3 region is CASSLGTLGSTDTQYF. CDR3 nucleotides: TGTGCCAGCAGCTTAGGGACCCTAGGGTCAACAGATACGCAGTATTTT.

This clonotype was counted at least ten times. The chain links TRBV12-3 or TRBV12-4 to TRBJ2-1; D gene unclear. The CDR3 length is 12 residues. The V end lost 0 bases, the J end lost 9 bases, and 6 bases lay between the germline ends. The CDR3 DNA follows: TGTGCCAGCAGTTTAGCGGTACGTGAGCAGTTCTTC. Protein sequence: CASSLAVREQFF.

This clonotype was picked up a small number of times. The CDR3: CSARDRGGIETQYF. Written as DNA, the CDR3 is TGCAGTGCCCGGGACAGGGGAGGAATCGAGACCCAGTACTTC. The chain couples TRBV20-1 to TRBJ2-5, with 10 nucleotides matching TRBD1. CDR1 is DFQATT, CDR2 SNEGSKA, per germline (reference sequence). The CDR3 consists of 14 residues. With V trimmed by 6 bases and J by 5 bases, 9 bases remained unmatched.

This clonotype was observed at least ten times. J is TRBJ2-1 and V is TRBV11-2; D perhaps matches TRBD1 (6 bases). Trimming cost V 5 bases and J 0 bases, with 14 bases left between them. This CDR3 comprises 16 residues. CDR1 is SGHAT and CDR2 is FQNNGV in the germline V gene. The CDR3 DNA reads TGTGCCAGCAGCCCGGGACAATGGGTCTCCTACAATGAGCAGTTCTTC. It yields the protein CASSPGQWVSYNEQFF. Full variable domain (outside the CDR3, taken from reference TRBV11-2 and TRBJ2-1): EAGVAQSPRYKIIEKRQSVAFWCNPISGHATLYWYQQILGQGPKLLIQFQNNGVVDDSQLPKDRFSAERLKGVDSTLKIQPAKLEDSAVYLCASSPGQWVSYNEQFFGPGTRLTVL.

The CDR3 DNA reads as TGTGCCAGCAGCCTAACAGGGACTAGCGAGCTGTTTTTT. Protein: CASSLTGTSELFF. The V call is TRBV12-3 or TRBV12-4, the J call TRBJ2-2, with 9 bases identical to TRBD2. V was clipped by 6 bases and J by 11 bases; unmatched bases: 7. The CDR3 extends over 13 amino acids.

This chain uses TRBV5-1 with TRBJ2-1, with 8 bases matching TRBD2. The CDR3 length is 17 residues. CDR1 SGHRS and CDR2 YFSETQ come from the germline V gene. The J segment lost 3 bases and the V segment lost 4 bases, leaving 12 bases of the junction unmatched. CDR3 protein: CASSAAGGGEYYNEQFF. The DNA of the CDR3 is TGCGCCAGCAGCGCTGCGGGAGGCGGGGAATACTACAATGAGCAGTTCTTC.

This clonotype was counted a few times. The chain couples TRBV12-3 or TRBV12-4 to TRBJ2-5, with D possibly matching TRBD2 (5 bases). The CDR3 loop spans 15 amino acids. V dropped 6 bases and J dropped 5 bases, with 19 bases sitting between them. The CDR3 sequence is CASSPEAAGGETQYF. The CDR3 coding sequence is TGTGCCAGCAGCCCCGAGGCGGCGGGCGGCGAGACCCAGTACTTC.

The chain joins TRBV20-1 to TRBJ2-7; D possibly matches TRBD1 or TRBD2 (5 bases each). The CDR3 consists of 16 residues. The V gene lost 3 bases and the J gene lost 4 bases, with 22 bases spanning the gap. CDR1 DFQATT and CDR2 SNEGSKA come from the germline V gene (reference sequence). CDR3 sequence: CSASPLEGRDPYEQYF. For the CDR3, the DNA is TGCAGTGCTAGTCCCCTCGAGGGTAGGGACCCATACGAGCAGTACTTC.

The table lists this clonotype with a few counts. The rearrangement uses TRBV12-3 or TRBV12-4 and TRBJ2-4; no firm D call. CDR3 length: 14 residues. Trimming stripped 8 bases from V and 0 bases from J, with 11 bases between. The CDR3 nucleotides are TGTGCCAGCCGATCTGTCTTAGCCAAAAACATTCAGTACTTC. This sequence encodes CASRSVLAKNIQYF.

This clonotype was counted ten times or more. The V gene is TRBV4-3, the J gene TRBJ2-1; D not resolved. Trimming removed 0 bases at V and 5 bases at J, with 5 bases between. Germline CDR1 LGHNA, CDR2 YSLEER. The CDR3 runs to 13 residues. As DNA, the CDR3 is TGCGCCAGCAGCCAAGATAGGAACAATGAGCAGTTCTTC. It translates to CASSQDRNNEQFF.

The chain links TRBV6-2 or TRBV6-3 to TRBJ2-1; either TRBD1 or TRBD2 may fit D (5 bases each). V was clipped by 0 bases and J by 7 bases, with 19 bases between them. Germline V gives CDR1 MNHEY, CDR2 SVGEGT. CDR3 length: 17 amino acids. CDR3 sequence (DNA): TGTGCCAGCAGTTACTCGAGGTCATACTGGGGGTTGAATGAGCAGTTCTTC. Amino acid sequence: CASSYSRSYWGLNEQFF.

V is TRBV12-3 or TRBV12-4 and J is TRBJ2-3; D remains ambiguous. Between the trimmed V and J ends, which lost 3 bases and 3 bases, there was a span of 13 bases. The CDR3 runs to 15 residues. CDR3 loop: CASSFFEELTDTQYF. CDR3 in DNA: TGTGCCAGCAGTTTTTTCGAGGAGTTGACAGATACGCAGTATTTT.

The chain couples TRBV15 to TRBJ1-4; 8 bases match TRBD1. This CDR3 is 15 amino acids long. V lost 2 bases to trimming and J lost 3 bases; unmatched junction nucleotides: 2. Germline values: CDR1 LNHNV, CDR2 YYDKDF (reference sequence). This CDR3 reads CATSRSQGANEKLFF. Written as DNA, the CDR3 is TGTGCCACCAGCAGATCACAGGGGGCTAATGAAAAACTGTTTTTT. Full variable domain (remainder filled in from reference TRBV15 and TRBJ1-4): DAMVIQNPRYQVTQFGKPVTLSCSQTLNHNVMYWYQQKSSQAPKLLFHYYDKDFNNEADTPDNFQSRRPNTSFCFLDIRSPGLGDTAMYLCATSRSQGANEKLFFGSGTQLSVL.

The chain joins TRBV24-1 to TRBJ2-7; 7 bases line up with TRBD1. Germline V gene data show CDR1 as KGHDR and CDR2 as SFDVKD. CDR3 length: 13 residues. V lost 9 bases to trimming and J lost 6 bases; unmatched junction nucleotides: 10. The CDR3 DNA reads TGTGCCACCGGACAGGTAGGGGTCTCCGAGCAGTACTTC. Protein sequence: CATGQVGVSEQYF.

This clonotype was recorded many times. CDR3 in DNA: TGTGCCATCAGTGACCCTGATAATCTGGGACAGGGGAGAGAGACCCAGTACTTC. This translates into CAISDPDNLGQGRETQYF. J is TRBJ2-5 and V is TRBV10-3; 10 bases agree with TRBD1. This CDR3 has 18 amino acids. Germline trimming cut 3 bases from V and 4 bases from J; bases unmatched to any gene: 14. In germline, CDR1 is ENHRY, CDR2 SYGVKD.

This clonotype occurred many times. The chain couples TRBV24-1 to TRBJ2-1; D is possibly TRBD1 (6 bases). Germline assignment: CDR1 KGHDR and CDR2 SFDVKD. The CDR3 has 16 amino acids. Trimming took off 3 bases at V and 3 bases at J, with 14 bases between the two ends. CDR3 sequence: CATSDLRDTYYNEQFF. CDR3 sequence (DNA): TGTGCCACCAGTGATCTTAGGGACACCTACTACAATGAGCAGTTCTTC.